These 17 T cell receptor beta chains were sequenced from one sample in a study of T-cell memory formation after mild COVID-19. TCRdb fed the 5' RACE reads into MiXCR, producing one record per CDR3 protein. Of about 310,000 distinct CDR3 sequences in the sample, 15% are singletons; the top ten hold 20% to 25%. Material: PBMCs or a T cell subset sorted from them (not recorded which). The source of these receptors is a man younger than 30 who had mild COVID-19 (a few samples of this study predate the infection). Cell type and time point are not known.

The genes are TRBV3-1 and TRBJ1-1, with TRBD1 matching over 9 bases. CDR1 is LGHDT, CDR2 YNNKEL, per germline (reference sequence). V shed 6 bases and J 11 bases; nucleotides not matched to a gene: 10. This CDR3 spans 13 amino acids. The CDR3 sequence: CASRRTGQGFAFF. The CDR3 DNA is TGTGCCAGCAGAAGAACGGGACAGGGCTTTGCTTTCTTT.

The chain combines TRBV4-3 with TRBJ2-3; D is undetermined. The V gene's germline CDR1 is LGHNA and CDR2 YSLEER. V shed 1 base and J shed 6 bases, with 17 bases lying between them. The CDR3 sequence is 16 residues long. The CDR3 nucleotides read TGCGCCAGCAGCCAAGTCGGCAGCCGAACTCAGGATACGCAGTATTTT. Translated: CASSQVGSRTQDTQYF.

This clonotype was detected only a few times. This CDR3 reads CASSYTGPLRSTF. The CDR3 DNA reads TGTGCCAGCAGTTACACCGGGCCCCTACGTTCCACCTTC. The chain joins TRBV12-3 or TRBV12-4 to TRBJ1-2, with D uncertain. The length of the CDR3 is 13 residues. V was trimmed by 4 bases and J by 13 bases, leaving 19 bases between them.

As concerns this clonotype: At one end the junction does not follow the germline gene, possibly because of a read error. V usage is TRBV7-3 and J usage is TRBJ2-3, with 13 nucleotides matching TRBD2. The CDR3 is made up of 18 amino acids. In germline, CDR1 is SGHTA, CDR2 FQGTGA. CDR3 sequence: CSSSLNAGLAGVTDTQYF. The CDR3 bases are TGTTCCAGCAGCTTAAACGCCGGACTAGCGGGGGTCACAGATACGCAGTATTTT.

The J gene is TRBJ2-3, the V gene TRBV5-1, with D possibly being TRBD1 (5 bases). The CDR3 totals 16 residues. The V and J ends lost 5 bases and 0 bases respectively, with 16 bases between them. Germline V gene lookup returns CDR1 SGHRS and CDR2 YFSETQ. CDR3 in DNA: TGCGCCAGCAGAAGTGTCGACAGTTTTAGCACAGATACGCAGTATTTT. Translation: CASRSVDSFSTDTQYF.

This clonotype has just a few counts. The chain recombines TRBV7-9 with TRBJ2-2; 11 bases are a match to TRBD1. Losses at the gene ends were 5 bases for V and 4 bases for J; bases not matched to a gene: 9. The CDR3 covers 17 residues. In germline, CDR1 is SEHNR, CDR2 FQNEAQ (reference sequence). CDR3 loop: CASSLRTGGEGTGELFF. As DNA, the CDR3 is TGTGCCAGCAGCCTCCGGACAGGGGGCGAGGGCACCGGGGAGCTGTTTTTT.

A few counts support this clonotype. The rearrangement uses TRBV18 and TRBJ1-3; D gene ambiguous. Germline V lookup: CDR1 KGHSH, CDR2 LQKENI. V lost 4 bases and J 0 bases, leaving 13 bases between the germline ends. The CDR3 consists of 16 residues. The CDR3 protein is CASSLKTSFSGNTIYF. The DNA for the CDR3 is TGTGCCAGCTCACTTAAAACTTCGTTCTCTGGAAACACCATATATTTT. The full variable domain, completed using reference TRBV18 and TRBJ1-3, is NAGVMQNPRHLVRRRGQEARLRCSPMKGHSHVYWYRQLPEEGLKFMVYLQKENIIDESGMPKERFSAEFPKEGPSILRIQQVVRGDSAAYFCASSLKTSFSGNTIYFGEGSWLTVV.

The CDR3, as DNA: TGCAGTGCTAGTACCCCTTGGGATACGCAGTATTTT. Protein sequence: CSASTPWDTQYF. The chain joins TRBV20-1 to TRBJ2-3; D remains unclear. V shed 3 bases and J shed 6 bases, with 10 bases lying between them. Germline V gene data show CDR1 as DFQATT and CDR2 as SNEGSKA (reference sequence). The CDR3 consists of 12 residues.

This clonotype was observed a few times. The rearrangement joins TRBV6-1 to TRBJ2-7, with 8 bases matching TRBD2. The CDR3 is made up of 14 amino acids. Losses at the gene ends were 6 bases for V and 3 bases for J; bases not matched to a gene: 7. Germline CDR1 and CDR2: MNHNS and SASEGT. CDR3 nucleotides: TGTGCCAGCAGCCGCGGGGGGATCGGCTACGAGCAGTACGTC. This codes for CASSRGGIGYEQYV.

This clonotype has at least ten counts. The chain has TRBV15 and TRBJ2-5, with 9 bases aligning to TRBD1. V trimming: 0 bases; J trimming: 9 bases; junction bases outside the gene matches: 11. The CDR3 is 16 amino acids. Germline CDR1 is LNHNV and CDR2 is YYDKDF (reference sequence). The CDR3 nucleotides read TGTGCCACCAGCAGAGATAAAGGGACAGGGTTTTTTTCCCAGTACTTC. This sequence encodes CATSRDKGTGFFSQYF.

The chain uses TRBV20-1 and TRBJ1-1; D is undetermined. The CDR3 sequence is 14 residues long. The V and J ends lost 4 bases and 2 bases respectively, with 14 bases between them. Germline CDR1 DFQATT, CDR2 SNEGSKA (reference sequence). CDR3 in DNA: TGCAGTGCTACAATCGGGTCACGAAACACTGAAGCTTTCTTT. This sequence encodes CSATIGSRNTEAFF.

This clonotype was seen only a few times. The chain joins TRBV6-6 to TRBJ2-3, with D possibly called TRBD1 or TRBD2 (7 bases each). CDR1 MNHNY and CDR2 SVGAGI come from the germline V gene (reference sequence). This CDR3 has 15 amino acids. V was trimmed by 6 bases and J by 4 bases, leaving 17 bases between them. The CDR3 reads CASRLRAGGADTQYF. CDR3 nucleotide sequence: TGTGCCAGCAGATTGAGGGCAGGGGGGGCAGATACGCAGTATTTT.

Only a few counts were recorded for this clonotype. The chain recombines TRBV5-1 with TRBJ1-3, with 7 bases aligning to TRBD1. The V segment lost 4 bases and the J segment 4 bases; nucleotides outside the gene matches: 8. The CDR3 length is 15 residues. Germline CDR1 SGHRS, CDR2 YFSETQ. CDR3 bases: TGCGCCAGCAGCCCGGGCAGGGGGGAAGGAAACACCATATATTTT. Its translation is CASSPGRGEGNTIYF. The entire variable domain, with the rest obtained from reference TRBV5-1 and TRBJ1-3, is as follows: KAGVTQTPRYLIKTRGQQVTLSCSPISGHRSVSWYQQTPGQGLQFLFEYFSETQRNKGNFPGRFSGRQFSNSRSEMNVSTLELGDSALYLCASSPGRGEGNTIYFGEGSWLTVV.

This clonotype was observed a few times. Here the CDR3 reads CASSPTGRGNTIYF. The CDR3 DNA follows: TGTGCCAGCAGCCCGACCGGACGCGGGAACACCATATATTTT. This rearrangement joins TRBV7-2 to TRBJ1-3; D call uncertain. The CDR3 contains 14 residues. Germline CDR1 is SGHTA and CDR2 is FQGNSA. V lost 5 bases and J lost 7, with 15 bases in between.

This clonotype was found many times. The CDR3 region is CASSPPGSHNYGYTF. The CDR3 region has the DNA TGTGCCAGCAGCCCACCCGGGTCGCATAACTATGGCTACACCTTC. The V and J genes are TRBV7-2 and TRBJ1-2; D gene unclear. V was shortened by 5 bases and J by 1 base, with 14 bases between the two germline ends. The germline CDR1 and CDR2 sequences are SGHTA and FQGNSA. This CDR3 is built from 15 residues. The complete variable domain, with remaining parts taken from reference TRBV7-2 and TRBJ1-2, reads GAGVSQSPSNKVTEKGKDVELRCDPISGHTALYWYRQSLGQGLEFLIYFQGNSAPDKSGLPSDRFSAERTGGSVSTLTIQRTQQEDSAVYLCASSPPGSHNYGYTFGSGTRLTVV.

The sample holds many counts of this clonotype. This chain uses TRBV4-3 with TRBJ2-5; 7 bases map to TRBD1. Germline V CDR1 and CDR2: LGHNA, YSLEER. V lost 3 bases, J lost 8 bases, and 9 bases stayed unmatched. The CDR3 is made up of 14 amino acids. Written as DNA, the CDR3 is TGCGCCAGCAGCCATGCCGGGACAGCGGCTACCCAGTACTTC. It yields the protein CASSHAGTAATQYF.

The rearrangement links TRBV28 to TRBJ2-6, with D perhaps matching TRBD1 (5 bases). The CDR3 contains 14 residues. Trimming cost V 10 bases and J 4 bases, with 14 bases left between them. In germline, CDR1 is MDHEN, CDR2 SYDVKM. CDR3 sequence reads: CATVQGSGANVLTF. The DNA of the CDR3 is TGTGCCACAGTTCAGGGCTCCGGGGCCAACGTCCTGACTTTC.